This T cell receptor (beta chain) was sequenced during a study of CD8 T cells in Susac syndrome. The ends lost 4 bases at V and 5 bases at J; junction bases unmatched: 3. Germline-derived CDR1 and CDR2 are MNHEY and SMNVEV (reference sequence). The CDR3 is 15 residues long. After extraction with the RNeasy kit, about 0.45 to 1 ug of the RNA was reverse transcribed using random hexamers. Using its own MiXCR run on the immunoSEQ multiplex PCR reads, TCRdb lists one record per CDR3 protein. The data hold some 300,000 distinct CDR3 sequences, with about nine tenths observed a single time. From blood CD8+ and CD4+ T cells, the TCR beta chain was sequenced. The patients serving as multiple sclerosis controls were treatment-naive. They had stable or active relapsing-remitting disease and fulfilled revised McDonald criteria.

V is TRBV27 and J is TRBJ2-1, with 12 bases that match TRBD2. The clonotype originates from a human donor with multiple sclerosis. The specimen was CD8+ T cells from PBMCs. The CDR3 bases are TGTGCCAGCAGTTCTGGACTAGCGGGGAACAATGAGCAGTTCTTC. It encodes CASSSGLAGNNEQFF.